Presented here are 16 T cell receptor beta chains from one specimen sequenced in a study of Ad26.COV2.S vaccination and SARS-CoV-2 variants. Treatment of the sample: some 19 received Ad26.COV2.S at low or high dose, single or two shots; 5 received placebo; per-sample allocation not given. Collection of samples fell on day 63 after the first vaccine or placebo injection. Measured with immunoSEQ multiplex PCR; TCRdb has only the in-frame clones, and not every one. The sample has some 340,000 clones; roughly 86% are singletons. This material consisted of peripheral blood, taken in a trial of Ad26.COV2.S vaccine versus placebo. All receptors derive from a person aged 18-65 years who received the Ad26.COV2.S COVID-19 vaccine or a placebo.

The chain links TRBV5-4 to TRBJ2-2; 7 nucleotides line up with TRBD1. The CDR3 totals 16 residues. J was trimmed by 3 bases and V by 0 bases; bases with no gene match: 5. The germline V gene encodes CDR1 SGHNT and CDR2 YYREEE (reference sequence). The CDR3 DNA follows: TGTGCCAGCAGCTTGGATGGGACAGTCGACACCGGGGAGCTGTTTTTT. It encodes CASSLDGTVDTGELFF.

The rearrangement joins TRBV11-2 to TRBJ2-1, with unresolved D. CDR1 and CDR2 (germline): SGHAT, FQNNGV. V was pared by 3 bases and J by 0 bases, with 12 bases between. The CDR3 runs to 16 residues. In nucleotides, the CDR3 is TGTGCCAGCAGCTTTGGGCAGGCCAGCTCCTACAATGAGCAGTTCTTC. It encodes CASSFGQASSYNEQFF.

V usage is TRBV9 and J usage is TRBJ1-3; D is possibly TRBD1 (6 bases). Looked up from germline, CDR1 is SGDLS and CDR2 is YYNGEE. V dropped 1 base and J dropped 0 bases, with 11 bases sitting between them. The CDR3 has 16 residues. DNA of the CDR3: TGTGCCAGCAGCGTAACAGGGCTTTACTCTGGAAACACCATATATTTT. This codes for CASSVTGLYSGNTIYF.

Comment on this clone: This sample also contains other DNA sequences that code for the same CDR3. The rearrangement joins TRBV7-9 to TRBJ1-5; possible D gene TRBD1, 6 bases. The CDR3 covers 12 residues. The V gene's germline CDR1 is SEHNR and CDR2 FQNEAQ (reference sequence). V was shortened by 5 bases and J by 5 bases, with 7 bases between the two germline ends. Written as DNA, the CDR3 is TGTGCCAGCAGCCGACAGGATCAGCCCCAGCATTTT. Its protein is CASSRQDQPQHF.

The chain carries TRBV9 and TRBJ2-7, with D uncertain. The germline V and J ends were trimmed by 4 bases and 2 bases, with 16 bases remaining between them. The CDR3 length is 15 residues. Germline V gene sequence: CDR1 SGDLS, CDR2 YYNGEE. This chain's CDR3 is CASSPRQTPTYEQYF. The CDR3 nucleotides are TGTGCCAGCAGCCCCCGTCAGACACCAACCTACGAGCAGTACTTC.

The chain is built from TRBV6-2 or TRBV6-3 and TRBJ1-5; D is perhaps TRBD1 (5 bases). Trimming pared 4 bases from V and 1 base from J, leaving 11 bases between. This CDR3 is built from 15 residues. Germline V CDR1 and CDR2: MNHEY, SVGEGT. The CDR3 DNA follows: TGTGCCAGCAGTTTCCAGGGCTTAAGCAATCAGCCCCAGCATTTT. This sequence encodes CASSFQGLSNQPQHF.

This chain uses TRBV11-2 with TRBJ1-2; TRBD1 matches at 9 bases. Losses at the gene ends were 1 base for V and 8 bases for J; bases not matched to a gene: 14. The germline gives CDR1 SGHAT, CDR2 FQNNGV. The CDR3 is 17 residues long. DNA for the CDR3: TGTGCCAGCAGCTTAGGGGGTCCGGGACAGGGTGAATGGGGCTACACCTTC. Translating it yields CASSLGGPGQGEWGYTF.

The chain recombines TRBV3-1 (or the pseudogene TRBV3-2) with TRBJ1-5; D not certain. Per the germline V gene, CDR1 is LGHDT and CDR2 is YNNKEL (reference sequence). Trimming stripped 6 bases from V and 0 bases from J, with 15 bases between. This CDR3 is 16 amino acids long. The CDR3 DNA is TGTGCCAGCAGTAAAGACCCGTCGGGTAGCAATCAGCCCCAGCATTTT. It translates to CASSKDPSGSNQPQHF.

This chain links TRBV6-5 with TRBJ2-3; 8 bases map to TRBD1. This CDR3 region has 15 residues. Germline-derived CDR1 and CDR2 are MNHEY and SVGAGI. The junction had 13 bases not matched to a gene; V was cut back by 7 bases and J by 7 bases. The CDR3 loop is CASMRQGAPAYTQYF. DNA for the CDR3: TGTGCCAGCATGAGGCAGGGGGCGCCGGCCTATACGCAGTATTTT.

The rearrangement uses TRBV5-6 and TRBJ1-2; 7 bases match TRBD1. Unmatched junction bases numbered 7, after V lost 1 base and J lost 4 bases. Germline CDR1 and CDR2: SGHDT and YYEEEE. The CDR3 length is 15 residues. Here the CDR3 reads CASSLTGAAAYGYTF. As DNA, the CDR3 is TGTGCCAGCAGCTTGACAGGGGCAGCGGCCTATGGCTACACCTTC.

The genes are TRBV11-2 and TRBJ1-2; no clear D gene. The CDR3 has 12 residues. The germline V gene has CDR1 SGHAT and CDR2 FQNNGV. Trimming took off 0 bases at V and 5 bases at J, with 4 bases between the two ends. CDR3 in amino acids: CASSLDLYGYTF. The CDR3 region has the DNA TGTGCCAGCAGCTTAGATCTTTATGGCTACACCTTC.

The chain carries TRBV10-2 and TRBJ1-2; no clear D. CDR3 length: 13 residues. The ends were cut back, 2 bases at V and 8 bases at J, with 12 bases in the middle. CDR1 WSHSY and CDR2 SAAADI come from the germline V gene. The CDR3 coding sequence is TGCGCCAGCAGTGAGATTACGGGCGGAGGCTACACCTTC. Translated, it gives CASSEITGGGYTF.

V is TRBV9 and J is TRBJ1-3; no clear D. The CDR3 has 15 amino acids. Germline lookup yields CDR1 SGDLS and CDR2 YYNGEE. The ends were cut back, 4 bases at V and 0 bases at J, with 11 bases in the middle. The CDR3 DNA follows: TGTGCCAGCAGCAGAGAGGGTTTCTCTGGAAACACCATATATTTT. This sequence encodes CASSREGFSGNTIYF.

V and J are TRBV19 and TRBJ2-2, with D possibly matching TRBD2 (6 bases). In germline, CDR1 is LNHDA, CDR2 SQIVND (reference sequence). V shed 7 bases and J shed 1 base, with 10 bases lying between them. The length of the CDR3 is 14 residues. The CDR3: CASKTTRNTGELFF. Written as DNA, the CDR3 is TGTGCCAGTAAGACGACTAGGAACACCGGGGAGCTGTTTTTT.

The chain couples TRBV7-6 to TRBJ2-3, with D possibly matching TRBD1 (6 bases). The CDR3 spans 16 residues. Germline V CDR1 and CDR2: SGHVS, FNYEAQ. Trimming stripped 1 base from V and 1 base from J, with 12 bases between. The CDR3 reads CASSLGGGPGTDTQYF. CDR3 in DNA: TGTGCCAGCAGCTTAGGAGGGGGTCCGGGCACAGATACGCAGTATTTT.

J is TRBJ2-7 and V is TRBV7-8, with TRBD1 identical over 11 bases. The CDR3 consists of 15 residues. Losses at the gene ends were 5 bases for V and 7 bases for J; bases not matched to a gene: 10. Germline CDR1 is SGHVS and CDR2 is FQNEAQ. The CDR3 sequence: CASSPTGTGGREQYF. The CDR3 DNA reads TGTGCCAGCAGCCCAACCGGGACAGGGGGTCGAGAGCAGTACTTC.